This paragraph covers one T cell receptor beta chain sequence. As yet, its antigen is unknown. Data came from immunoSEQ multiplex PCR; TCRdb stores just in-frame clones and leaves some out. The sample has about 88,000 clones, more than 80% seen once. V was clipped by 6 bases and J by 4 bases, with 9 bases between them. In germline, CDR1 is SGHAT, CDR2 FQNNGV. This CDR3 region has 12 residues. This record belongs to a study of Tregs in tolerant kidney transplant recipients. Study-level points and caveats: Few patients were studied, so findings need validation in larger groups.

The receptor's source is a human donor in good health. The gene calls are TRBV11-2 and TRBJ1-2, with D possibly being TRBD1 (6 bases). Sequencing input: CD8+ T cells from blood. The DNA for the CDR3 is TGTGCCAGCAGGACAGGTGGCTATGGCTACACCTTC. It translates to CASRTGGYGYTF. Full variable domain (outside the CDR3, taken from reference TRBV11-2 and TRBJ1-2): EAGVAQSPRYKIIEKRQSVAFWCNPISGHATLYWYQQILGQGPKLLIQFQNNGVVDDSQLPKDRFSAERLKGVDSTLKIQPAKLEDSAVYLCASRTGGYGYTFGSGTRLTVV.